The entry that follows covers one T cell receptor beta chain sequence. This sample was taken from a study of monozygotic twins with cystic fibrosis. TCRdb's table, derived via immunoSEQ multiplex PCR, lists solely in-frame clones and lacks some. The data show under 30,000 clones, roughly 96% seen once. The sequence came from a girl aged 2 to 10 with cystic fibrosis. The sequencing input was blood.

CDR3 region: CASSLPNRAGELFF. As DNA, the CDR3 is TGTGCCAGCTCGCTACCCAACAGGGCCGGGGAGCTGTTTTTT. The chain joins TRBV18 to TRBJ2-2; TRBD1 is a possible D gene (6 bases). V was trimmed by 6 bases and J by 6 bases, leaving 14 bases between them. CDR1 and CDR2 (germline): KGHSH, LQKENI. There are 14 residues in the CDR3. Looking up the rest from reference TRBV18 and TRBJ2-2 gives the full variable domain: NAGVMQNPRHLVRRRGQEARLRCSPMKGHSHVYWYRQLPEEGLKFMVYLQKENIIDESGMPKERFSAEFPKEGPSILRIQQVVRGDSAAYFCASSLPNRAGELFFGEGSRLTVL.